This T cell receptor beta chain was identified in a study of T cell responses to AZD1222 COVID-19 vaccine. Germline assignment: CDR1 LGHNA and CDR2 YNFKEQ. Trimming took 2 bases from V and 4 from J; bases not matched to a gene: 7. The CDR3 runs 17 residues. Remarks on this clone: Its antigen is undetermined.

General observations from the study: Sampling captured repertoires only after the peak T cell response.

Sequencing was performed with immunoSEQ multiplex PCR; in TCRdb, only in-frame clones are kept and a portion is missing. The sample consists of 52,000 or so clones, 84% of them appearing once. The sample was peripheral blood, taken on day 0 of AZD1222 vaccination. The V gene is TRBV4-2, the J gene TRBJ2-6; 8 nucleotides line up with TRBD1. The receptor's source is an adult in good health. CDR3 in amino acids: CASSQSGQASGANVLTF. The CDR3 DNA sequence: TGTGCCAGCAGCCAATCGGGACAGGCCTCGGGGGCCAACGTCCTGACTTTC.